This T cell receptor beta chain was captured in a study of T cell repertoires in cytomegalovirus infection. Study as a whole: Epitope selection comprised recently identified HLA-C-restricted CMV epitopes and well-studied HLA-B-restricted CMV epitopes. Matching HLA type, along with CMV infection, was indicated by public TCR beta signatures.

Notes on the study in general: Identification of carriers of CMV plus the relevant HLA was achieved through cumulative public TCR beta family frequency.

As for this clonotype: The antigen remains unidentified.

MiXCR, run by TCRdb on the reads, gives a single entry per CDR3 protein. The sample yields roughly 100,000 distinct CDR3 sequences, 35% to 50% seen once. Per germline, CDR1 SGHVT and CDR2 SQSDAQ. The CDR3 runs 12 residues. Trimming shortened V by 6 bases and J by 4 bases, and 9 bases separated the two germline ends. The starting material was CD8+ T cells from cultured PBMCs, obtained from culture after CMV antigen stimulation. The rearrangement links TRBV7-4 to TRBJ1-1; D may be TRBD1 (5 bases). The clonotype comes from a human donor in good health (CMV status not recorded). Some clones in this sample may be carry-over from other donors' samples. The CDR3 loop is CASRFGGTEAFF. The CDR3 DNA sequence: TGTGCCAGCAGGTTCGGGGGCACTGAAGCTTTCTTT.